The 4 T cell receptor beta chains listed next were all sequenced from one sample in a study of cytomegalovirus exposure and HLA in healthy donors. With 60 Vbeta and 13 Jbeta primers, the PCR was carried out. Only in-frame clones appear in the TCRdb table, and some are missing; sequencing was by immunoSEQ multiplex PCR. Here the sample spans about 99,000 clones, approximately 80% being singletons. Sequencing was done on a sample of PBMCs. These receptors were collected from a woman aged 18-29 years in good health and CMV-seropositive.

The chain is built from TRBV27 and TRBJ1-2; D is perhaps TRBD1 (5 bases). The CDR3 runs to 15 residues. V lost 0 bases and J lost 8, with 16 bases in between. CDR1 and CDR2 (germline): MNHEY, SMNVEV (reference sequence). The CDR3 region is CASSLSGGAEGGYTF. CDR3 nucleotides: TGTGCCAGCAGTTTATCGGGAGGGGCGGAGGGGGGCTACACCTTC.

The CDR3 is CASGGQMNTEAFF. CDR3 in DNA: TGTGCCAGCGGGGGACAGATGAACACTGAAGCTTTCTTT. This rearrangement joins TRBV2 to TRBJ1-1, with 7 bases matching TRBD1. Germline CDR1 is SNHLY and CDR2 is FYNNEI. V shed 8 bases, J shed 0 bases, and the junction held 3 bases outside the gene matches. The CDR3 contains 13 residues.

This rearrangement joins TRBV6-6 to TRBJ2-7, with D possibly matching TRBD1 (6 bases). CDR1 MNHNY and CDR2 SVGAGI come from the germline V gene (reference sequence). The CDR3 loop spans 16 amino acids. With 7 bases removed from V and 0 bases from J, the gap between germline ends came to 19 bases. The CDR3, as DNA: TGTGCCAGCACCTCGGGTGGCGACAGGAGCTCCTACGAGCAGTACTTC. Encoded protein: CASTSGGDRSSYEQYF.

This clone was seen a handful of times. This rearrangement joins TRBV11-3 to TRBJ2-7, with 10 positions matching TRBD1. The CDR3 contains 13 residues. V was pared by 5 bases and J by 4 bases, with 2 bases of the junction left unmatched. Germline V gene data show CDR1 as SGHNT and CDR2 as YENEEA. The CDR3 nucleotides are TGTGCCAGCAGCGTGGGACAGGGGTACGAGCAGTACTTC. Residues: CASSVGQGYEQYF. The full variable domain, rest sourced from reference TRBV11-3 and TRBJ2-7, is EAGVVQSPRYKIIEKKQPVAFWCNPISGHNTLYWYLQNLGQGPELLIRYENEEAVDDSQLPKDRFSAERLKGVDSTLKIQPAELGDSAVYLCASSVGQGYEQYFGPGTRLTVT.